This T cell receptor beta chain derives from a study of cytomegalovirus exposure and HLA in healthy donors. Study observations and caveats: Donors belonging to an Asian-associated ancestry cluster reportedly showed fewer N-insertions in productive TCRs than the approximately 700-donor mean, according to what a later analysis found. Near-uniform donor sequencing depth was presumed by presence/absence analyses. Certain sequence variants were highly shared and formed a cluster, and this cluster was likely a sequencing artifact. Analyzed later, association rates of TCRs varied across HLA loci, with DRB1 most and HLA-C fewest.

V lost 0 bases to trimming and J lost 6 bases, with 4 bases between them. The CDR3 is made up of 12 amino acids. From germline, CDR1 is SGHDT and CDR2 YYEEEE. Details on this clone: Its target is not known.

The PCR ran on 60 Vbeta and 13 Jbeta primers. TCRdb's copy holds only in-frame clones and misses some; the assay was immunoSEQ multiplex PCR. The sample holds 150,000 to 250,000 clones. The genes are TRBV5-6 and TRBJ1-5; D remains ambiguous. Sample: PBMCs. The receptor was isolated from a boy younger than 18 in good health and CMV-seronegative. The CDR3 sequence is CASSLAGQPQHF. CDR3 coding DNA: TGTGCCAGCAGCTTGGCCGGTCAGCCCCAGCATTTT. Looking up the rest from reference TRBV5-6 and TRBJ1-5 gives the full variable domain: DAGVTQSPTHLIKTRGQQVTLRCSPKSGHDTVSWYQQALGQGPQFIFQYYEEEERQRGNFPDRFSGHQFPNYSSELNVNALLLGDSALYLCASSLAGQPQHFGDGTRLSIL.